This note documents a single TCR beta chain sequence. This record belongs to a study of T cell responses to AZD1222 COVID-19 vaccine. Trimming took off 2 bases at V and 6 bases at J, with 8 bases between the two ends. Germline V gives CDR1 MNHNS, CDR2 SASEGT. The CDR3 has 13 amino acids. Measured with immunoSEQ multiplex PCR; TCRdb has only the in-frame clones, and not every one. The sample carries more than 70,000 clones, about 87% recorded once. The receptor was isolated from an adult in good health. V gene TRBV6-1 combines with J gene TRBJ1-5; D not resolved. Specimen: peripheral blood, collected on day 0 of AZD1222 vaccination. CDR3 region: CASSEPRAQPQHF. In DNA form, the CDR3 reads TGTGCCAGCAGTGAACCAAGAGCTCAGCCCCAGCATTTT.